This T cell receptor (beta chain) was observed in a study of blood T cell repertoires in COVID-19. Profiled with immunoSEQ multiplex PCR; TCRdb holds only in-frame clones, not every one. This sample has some 390,000 clones, with 89% found just once. The sequence was collected from a woman in her thirties or forties with COVID-19, enrolled during active disease. Sequenced: peripheral blood.

This CDR3 is CASNRGRISTEAFF. CDR3 DNA sequence: TGTGCCAGTAATAGGGGGCGGATTAGCACTGAAGCTTTCTTT. V and J are TRBV19 and TRBJ1-1; 7 bases align to TRBD1. CDR1 LNHDA and CDR2 SQIVND come from the germline V gene (reference sequence). V trimming: 7 bases; J trimming: 4 bases; junction bases outside the gene matches: 9. The CDR3 spans 14 residues.